Below are 22 T cell receptor beta chains sequenced from a single sample in a study of sequential checkpoint blockade in melanoma. The assay was immunoSEQ multiplex PCR, and TCRdb's table has in-frame clones only and misses some. The table shows 15,000 to 20,000 clones, with more than 55% occurring only once. The treatment: randomized to nivolumab then ipilimumab (arm A) or the reverse (arm B). The material was CD8+ T cells sorted from blood (inferred from file names), obtained from a patient given nivolumab and ipilimumab in sequence. These receptors all come from a human donor with melanoma.

This clone turned up a few times. The CDR3 loop is CASTKAGGAYEQYF. The DNA for the CDR3 is TGTGCCAGCACTAAGGCGGGGGGGGCCTACGAGCAGTACTTC. The J gene is TRBJ2-7, the V gene TRBV27; TRBD2 aligns across 9 bases. V gave up 7 bases and J gave up 2 bases; unmatched junction bases: 6. CDR1 MNHEY and CDR2 SMNVEV come from the germline V gene (reference sequence). The CDR3 contains 14 residues.

Written as DNA, the CDR3 is TGTGCCAGCAGTCAATCACTAGCGGGAGGGCCCAACACAGATACGCAGTATTTT. It specifies CASSQSLAGGPNTDTQYF. The rearrangement links TRBV13 to TRBJ2-3; 13 positions match TRBD2. Per the germline V gene, CDR1 is PRHDT and CDR2 is FYEKMQ (reference sequence). V lost 6 bases and J lost 2; bases outside the gene matches: 11. The CDR3 is 18 amino acids.

The rearrangement links TRBV7-6 to TRBJ2-7; a weak D match, TRBD2 (6 bases). The CDR3 extends over 15 amino acids. The germline gives CDR1 SGHVS, CDR2 FNYEAQ. V lost 3 bases to trimming and J lost 1 base, with 13 bases between them. The CDR3, as DNA: TGTGCCAGCAGCTTTGCTCCGGGAGAGTCCTACGAGCAGTACTTC. Translated, it gives CASSFAPGESYEQYF.

The J gene is TRBJ1-5, the V gene TRBV4-1; no clear D. The CDR3 has 16 residues. Trimming took off 8 bases at V and 0 bases at J, with 17 bases between the two ends. CDR1 and CDR2 (germline): MGHRA, YSYEKL. This chain's CDR3 is CASGPYIPASNQPQHF. CDR3 sequence (DNA): TGCGCCAGCGGCCCATACATCCCCGCTAGCAATCAGCCCCAGCATTTT.

By its share, this clone is medium-sized. The rearrangement uses TRBV27 and TRBJ1-5; tentative D call: TRBD1 (6 bases). Germline V gene sequence: CDR1 MNHEY, CDR2 SMNVEV (reference sequence). Trimming pared 7 bases from V and 7 bases from J, leaving 17 bases between. The CDR3 covers 14 residues. CDR3 DNA: TGTGCCAGCACTTCCCACGCAGGGGACCAGCCCCAGCATTTT. It encodes CASTSHAGDQPQHF.

This clone has only a few counts. The chain employs TRBV11-3 and TRBJ1-2, with D unclear. Per germline, CDR1 SGHNT and CDR2 YENEEA. The CDR3 extends over 16 amino acids. V gave up 0 bases and J gave up 1 base, with 12 bases separating them. CDR3 DNA: TGTGCCAGCAGCTTAGACAGTTTTACCTTTAACTATGGCTACACCTTC. Its protein is CASSLDSFTFNYGYTF.

The rearrangement uses TRBV27 and TRBJ1-1; TRBD1 is a possible D gene (5 bases). The germline CDR1 and CDR2 sequences are MNHEY and SMNVEV (reference sequence). V lost 4 bases, J lost 1 base, and 7 bases lay in between. The CDR3 length is 13 residues. The CDR3 protein is CASSSTENTEAFF. The CDR3 nucleotides read TGTGCCAGCAGTTCGACAGAGAACACTGAAGCTTTCTTT.

The V and J genes are TRBV27 and TRBJ2-2; D is ambiguous. The CDR3 is 16 amino acids. The V and J ends lost 6 bases and 0 bases respectively, with 14 bases between them. From germline, CDR1 is MNHEY and CDR2 SMNVEV (reference sequence). The CDR3 region has the DNA TGTGCCAGCAGCCCGTGGAGCGACGCGAACACCGGGGAGCTGTTTTTT. This codes for CASSPWSDANTGELFF.

This chain joins TRBV9 and TRBJ2-7; TRBD1 aligns across 7 bases. V gave up 3 bases and J gave up 0 bases; unmatched junction bases: 3. CDR1 and CDR2 from the germline V gene are SGDLS and YYNGEE. This CDR3 has 14 amino acids. The CDR3 DNA follows: TGTGCCAGCAGCGGGGGACAGCTCTCCTACGAGCAGTACTTC. Translation: CASSGGQLSYEQYF.

This clone came up once. The CDR3 sequence: CASSPQGSEAFF. The CDR3 coding sequence is TGTGCCAGCAGCCCACAGGGTTCGGAAGCTTTCTTT. J is TRBJ1-1 and V is TRBV25-1; TRBD1 might be the D (6 bases). Trimming removed 6 bases at V and 8 bases at J, with 13 bases between. This CDR3 has 12 amino acids. Germline V gene sequence: CDR1 MGHDK, CDR2 SYGVNS.

V is TRBV11-3 and J is TRBJ2-4; D possibly corresponds to TRBD1 (6 bases). V was cut by 2 bases and J by 0 bases, with 14 bases left in between. Germline values: CDR1 SGHNT, CDR2 YENEEA. CDR3 length: 17 residues. DNA for the CDR3: TGTGCCAGCAGCTTAACAGACAGGAGTCTAGCCAAAAACATTCAGTACTTC. Translated, it gives CASSLTDRSLAKNIQYF.

The chain carries TRBV30 and TRBJ2-7; D possibly corresponds to TRBD1 (6 bases). This CDR3 region has 12 residues. V was clipped by 1 base and J by 8 bases, with 12 bases between them. Germline CDR1 and CDR2: GTSNPN and SVGIG (reference sequence). CDR3 sequence reads: CAWSGPGDKQYF. DNA for the CDR3: TGTGCCTGGAGTGGTCCCGGGGACAAGCAGTACTTC. Complete variable domain (other parts from reference TRBV30 and TRBJ2-7): SQTIHQWPATLVQPVGSPLSLECTVEGTSNPNLYWYRQAAGRGLQLLFYSVGIGQISSEVPQNLSASRPQDRQFILSSKKLLLSDSGFYLCAWSGPGDKQYFGPGTRLTVT.

The chain has TRBV5-4 and TRBJ2-7, with 9 positions matching TRBD2. The germline V gene encodes CDR1 SGHNT and CDR2 YYREEE (reference sequence). Trimming cost V 2 bases and J 6 bases; bases outside gene matches: 3. The CDR3 consists of 13 residues. CDR3 nucleotides: TGTGCCAGCAGCTTAGAGCGGGGGGCCGAGCAGTACTTC. Residues: CASSLERGAEQYF.

This clone was picked up a small number of times. The V gene is TRBV29-1, the J gene TRBJ2-3; 11 bases align to TRBD1. This CDR3 contains 16 residues. V dropped 3 bases and J dropped 3; count of bases not matched to a gene: 8. Germline V gene lookup returns CDR1 SQVTM and CDR2 ANQGSEA. CDR3 sequence (DNA): TGCAGCGTTGAGAGTTCCCGGGACAGGGGGACAGATACGCAGTATTTT. It translates to CSVESSRDRGTDTQYF.

V and J are TRBV7-9 and TRBJ2-1; tentative D call: TRBD2 (5 bases). Germline V gene data show CDR1 as SEHNR and CDR2 as FQNEAQ (reference sequence). The CDR3 is 14 residues long. The ends were cut back, 6 bases at V and 5 bases at J, with 14 bases in the middle. The CDR3 DNA sequence: TGTGCCAGCAGAAGTGCCCGGGGTAACAATGAGCAGTTCTTC. This translates into CASRSARGNNEQFF.

The V gene is TRBV5-1, the J gene TRBJ2-7, with a possible D match to TRBD2 (6 bases). The germline CDR1 and CDR2 sequences are SGHRS and YFSETQ. The CDR3 covers 12 residues. Trimming cost V 3 bases and J 3 bases, with 7 bases left between them. The CDR3 DNA reads TGCGCCAGCAGCTGGGACTTCTACGAGCAGTACTTC. It codes for CASSWDFYEQYF. Variable domain in full (rest from reference TRBV5-1 and TRBJ2-7): KAGVTQTPRYLIKTRGQQVTLSCSPISGHRSVSWYQQTPGQGLQFLFEYFSETQRNKGNFPGRFSGRQFSNSRSEMNVSTLELGDSALYLCASSWDFYEQYFGPGTRLTVT.

The V and J genes are TRBV12-5 and TRBJ2-1; a possible D gene is TRBD1 (5 bases). V lost 1 base and J 6 bases, leaving 10 bases between the germline ends. In germline, CDR1 is LGHNT, CDR2 FRNRAP. CDR3 length: 14 amino acids. The CDR3 DNA is TGTGCTAGTGGTTTGGCTGACAGCCCCAATGAGCAGTTCTTC. This encodes CASGLADSPNEQFF.

The chain combines TRBV30 with TRBJ1-1, with D hard to call. The CDR3 is made up of 13 amino acids. The germline V gene has CDR1 GTSNPN and CDR2 SVGIG (reference sequence). V was trimmed by 3 bases and J by 0 bases, leaving 8 bases between them. CDR3 DNA: TGTGCCTGGAGACGGAGATTGAACACTGAAGCTTTCTTT. Protein: CAWRRRLNTEAFF.

This chain joins TRBV27 and TRBJ1-1; D call uncertain. Germline loops: CDR1 MNHEY, CDR2 SMNVEV (reference sequence). CDR3 length: 11 residues. With 3 bases removed from V and 4 bases from J, the gap between germline ends came to 3 bases. The CDR3 nucleotides read TGTGCCAGCAGTTTCGGCACTGAAGCTTTCTTT. This encodes CASSFGTEAFF.

This chain joins TRBV7-9 and TRBJ2-7; 7 positions match TRBD2. Trimming at V came to 5 bases and at J to 4 bases, leaving 14 bases not matched to a gene. Germline assignment: CDR1 SEHNR and CDR2 FQNEAQ (reference sequence). The CDR3 has 16 residues. The CDR3 DNA reads TGTGCCAGCAGCCCATCGTTCGGGGCGGGAGCGTACGAGCAGTACTTC. It encodes CASSPSFGAGAYEQYF. The full variable domain, completed using reference TRBV7-9 and TRBJ2-7, is DTGVSQNPRHKITKRGQNVTFRCDPISEHNRLYWYRQTLGQGPEFLTYFQNEAQLEKSRLLSDRFSAERPKGSFSTLEIQRTEQGDSAMYLCASSPSFGAGAYEQYFGPGTRLTVT.

The chain uses TRBV7-8 and TRBJ1-2; 7 bases map to TRBD1. Germline CDR1 reads SGHVS; CDR2 reads FQNEAQ. The CDR3 totals 15 residues. Unmatched junction bases numbered 6, after V lost 5 bases and J lost 0 bases. The CDR3 spells CASSQWDSANYGYTF. CDR3 in DNA: TGTGCCAGCAGCCAATGGGACAGCGCTAACTATGGCTACACCTTC.

The chain uses TRBV19 and TRBJ2-1; possibly TRBD2 for D (6 bases). From germline, CDR1 is LNHDA and CDR2 SQIVND (reference sequence). The CDR3 runs 15 residues. V was trimmed by 9 bases and J by 0 bases, leaving 15 bases between them. The CDR3 DNA is TGTGCCAGCGCATGGGGCGGGATCTCCTACAATGAGCAGTTCTTC. This sequence encodes CASAWGGISYNEQFF.